A single sample is the source of the 10 T cell receptor beta chains below, sequenced in a study of shared clonotypes between healthy human individuals. Sequencing was performed with immunoSEQ multiplex PCR; in TCRdb, only in-frame clones are kept and a portion is missing. The sample yields about 490,000 clones, around 78% seen once. What was sequenced was PBMCs. All receptors come from a middle-aged woman in good health. Some clones in this sample may be carry-over from other donors' samples.

The chain employs TRBV4-3 and TRBJ1-1; D is ambiguous. With 4 bases removed from V and 0 bases from J, the gap between germline ends came to 12 bases. This CDR3 region has 15 residues. Germline V CDR1 and CDR2: LGHNA, YSLEER. CDR3 DNA sequence: TGCGCCAGCAGCCCCAGATCCGGGGTGAACACTGAAGCTTTCTTT. Protein product: CASSPRSGVNTEAFF.

A note on this clone: Being one base from a much bigger clone, this may be a read error. The CDR3 protein is CASSRRDRQETQYF. The CDR3 DNA sequence: TGTGCCAGCAGCCGCCGGGACAGACAAGAGACCCAGTACTTC. The rearrangement uses TRBV7-8 and TRBJ2-5, with 7 bases matching TRBD1. The J segment lost 2 bases and the V segment lost 5 bases, leaving 5 bases of the junction unmatched. This CDR3 region has 14 residues. The V gene's germline CDR1 is SGHVS and CDR2 FQNEAQ. Variable domain in full (rest from reference TRBV7-8 and TRBJ2-5): GAGVSQSPRYKVAKRGQDVALRCDPISGHVSLFWYQQALGQGPEFLTYFQNEAQLDKSGLPSDRFFAERPEGSVSTLKIQRTQQEDSAVYLCASSRRDRQETQYFGPGTRLLVL.

V and J are TRBV10-3 and TRBJ1-2, with D tentatively TRBD1 (5 bases). The CDR3 is 13 amino acids. The V and J ends lost 2 bases and 4 bases respectively, with 8 bases between them. From germline, CDR1 is ENHRY and CDR2 SYGVKD. The CDR3 region is CAISELGGYGYTF. As DNA, the CDR3 is TGTGCCATCAGTGAGCTCGGGGGCTATGGCTACACCTTC.

This rearrangement joins TRBV5-1 to TRBJ2-2; possibly TRBD2 for D (5 bases). V gave up 2 bases and J gave up 4 bases, with 9 bases separating them. Germline assignment: CDR1 SGHRS and CDR2 YFSETQ. CDR3 length: 14 amino acids. The CDR3 protein is CASSLVGGTGELFF. The CDR3 coding sequence is TGCGCCAGCAGCTTAGTCGGAGGCACCGGGGAGCTGTTTTTT.

In DNA, the CDR3 is TGCAGCGTTAGTGGCGAAGGTCCCTACAATGAGCAGTTCTTC. Protein product: CSVSGEGPYNEQFF. J is TRBJ2-1 and V is TRBV29-1; unclear D gene. Trimming pared 5 bases from V and 2 bases from J, leaving 13 bases between. The germline V gene encodes CDR1 SQVTM and CDR2 ANQGSEA. The CDR3 covers 14 residues.

V usage is TRBV19 and J usage is TRBJ2-3; D gene uncertain. This CDR3 is built from 11 residues. The germline V gene encodes CDR1 LNHDA and CDR2 SQIVND (reference sequence). V dropped 6 bases and J dropped 1 base, with 2 bases sitting between them. CDR3 DNA sequence: TGTGCCAGTAGGGGCACAGATACGCAGTATTTT. It yields the protein CASRGTDTQYF. The full variable domain, its missing parts supplied by reference TRBV19 and TRBJ2-3, is DGGITQSPKYLFRKEGQNVTLSCEQNLNHDAMYWYRQDPGQGLRLIYYSQIVNDFQKGDIAEGYSVSREKKESFPLTVTSAQKNPTAFYLCASRGTDTQYFGPGTRLTVL.

Remarks on this clone: A much larger clone differs from this one at a single base, so this may be a read error. Additional DNA sequences in this sample encode the identical CDR3. The chain is built from TRBV5-4 and TRBJ2-6; D is ambiguous. Germline values: CDR1 SGHNT, CDR2 YYREEE (reference sequence). CDR3 length: 15 residues. The CDR3 region has the DNA TGTGCCAGCAGTTTGGGTCCCTCTGGGGCCAACGTCCTGACTTTC. This sequence encodes CASSLGPSGANVLTF.

The chain recombines TRBV6-1 with TRBJ1-1, with unresolved D. The CDR3 consists of 12 residues. The germline V and J ends were trimmed by 4 bases and 6 bases, with 9 bases remaining between them. Germline CDR1 MNHNS, CDR2 SASEGT. DNA for the CDR3: TGTGCCAGCAGTGGACCGGAGTCTGAAGCTTTCTTT. Amino acids: CASSGPESEAFF.

The V call is TRBV9, the J call TRBJ2-7; D may be TRBD1 (6 bases). The CDR3 consists of 15 residues. Trimming shortened V by 4 bases and J by 7 bases, and 21 bases separated the two germline ends. Per the germline V gene, CDR1 is SGDLS and CDR2 is YYNGEE. The CDR3 nucleotides are TGTGCCAGCAGCAGAGTTGGGGGCCCTAGTATAGAGCAGTACTTC. Protein: CASSRVGGPSIEQYF.

Comment on this clone: Being one base from a much bigger clone, this may be a read error. The sample holds other DNA sequences that translate to the same CDR3. The chain couples TRBV29-1 to TRBJ1-1; D may be TRBD1 (5 bases). The CDR3 totals 11 residues. Germline lookup yields CDR1 SQVTM and CDR2 ANQGSEA. The CDR3 sequence: CSVWDGGLAFF. CDR3 bases: TGCAGCGTTTGGGACGGAGGTCTGGCTTTTTTT.